This T cell receptor beta chain was sequenced in a study of blood T cell repertoires in COVID-19. About the research overall: The United States, Italy and Spain provided the acute and convalescent COVID-19 samples. Nucleic acid was either cDNA or gDNA, and it came from T cells, B-cell-depleted T cells, or PBMCs.

With 6 bases removed from V and 7 bases from J, the gap between germline ends came to 16 bases. The CDR3 has 14 amino acids. Per germline, CDR1 MDHEN and CDR2 SYDVKM. Per the original methods: Amplification of reference gene primers provided the estimated nucleated cell counts. TCRdb's table, derived via immunoSEQ multiplex PCR, lists solely in-frame clones and lacks some. V, J and clone size are those of that table, while D and trimming were read from the DNA. This table holds roughly 330,000 clones, roughly nine tenths found once. Sequencing input: peripheral blood. The V call is TRBV28, the J call TRBJ1-5, with a possible D match to TRBD1 (5 bases). The TCR comes from a man between 18 and 35 years old who had recovered from COVID-19. CDR3 sequence: CASRVGGMGQPQHF. For the CDR3, the DNA is TGTGCCAGCAGGGTTGGGGGGATGGGGCAGCCCCAGCATTTT.